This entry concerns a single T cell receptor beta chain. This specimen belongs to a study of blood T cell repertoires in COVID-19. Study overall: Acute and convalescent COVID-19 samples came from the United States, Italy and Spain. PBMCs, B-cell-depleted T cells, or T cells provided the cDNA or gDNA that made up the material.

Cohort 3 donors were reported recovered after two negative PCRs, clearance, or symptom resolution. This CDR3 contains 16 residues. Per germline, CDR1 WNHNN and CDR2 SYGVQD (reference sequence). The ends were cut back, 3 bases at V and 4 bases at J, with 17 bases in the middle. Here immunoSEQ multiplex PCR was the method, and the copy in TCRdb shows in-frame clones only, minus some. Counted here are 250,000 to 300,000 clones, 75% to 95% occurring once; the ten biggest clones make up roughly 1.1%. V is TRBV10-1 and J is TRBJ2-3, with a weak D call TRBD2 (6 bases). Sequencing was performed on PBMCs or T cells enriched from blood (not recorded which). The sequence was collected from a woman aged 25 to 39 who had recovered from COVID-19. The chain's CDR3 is CASSETPGENSDTQYF. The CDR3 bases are TGCGCCAGCAGTGAAACTCCGGGGGAGAACTCAGATACGCAGTATTTT.